Below, 32 T cell receptor beta chains from the same sample are listed, as sequenced in a study of identical twins. MiXCR, applied by TCRdb to the 5' RACE reads, yields one record per CDR3 protein. The sample includes about 920,000 distinct CDR3 sequences, roughly an eighth seen only once; the top ten take 1.5% to 2%. This sample was also put to use in a study of yellow fever vaccine responses in identical twins.

Sequences were obtained from PBMCs. Receptor source: a woman younger than 35 in good health.

This clonotype turned up a few times. J is TRBJ2-4 and V is TRBV27; 8 bases are shared with TRBD1. Trimming at V came to 5 bases and at J to 1 base, leaving 10 bases not matched to a gene. This CDR3 spans 17 amino acids. CDR1 is MNHEY and CDR2 is SMNVEV in the germline V gene (reference sequence). CDR3 nucleotide sequence: TGTGCCAGCAGTAGACAGGGGCCTGCTACGGCCAAAAACATTCAGTACTTC. This gives the protein CASSRQGPATAKNIQYF.

This clonotype occurred many times. This chain joins TRBV12-3 or TRBV12-4 and TRBJ2-4; 11 bases line up with TRBD2. This CDR3 contains 20 residues. The J segment lost 4 bases and the V segment lost 5 bases, leaving 19 bases of the junction unmatched. Here the CDR3 DNA reads TGTGCCAGCAGTGTTTGGCTAGCGGGGGGACACAAGGTCCCTAAAAACATTCAGTACTTC. Protein sequence: CASSVWLAGGHKVPKNIQYF.

The rearrangement uses TRBV12-3 or TRBV12-4 and TRBJ2-3; 8 bases match TRBD2. V lost 3 bases, J lost 6 bases, and 8 bases stayed unmatched. This CDR3 comprises 15 residues. CDR3 region: CASSFASGSSDTQYF. The CDR3 DNA is TGTGCCAGCAGTTTTGCCAGCGGGAGTTCGGATACGCAGTATTTT.

This clonotype was detected only a few times. The chain is built from TRBV7-9 and TRBJ1-1, with D perhaps TRBD1 (5 bases). Germline-derived CDR1 and CDR2 are SEHNR and FQNEAQ (reference sequence). The CDR3 runs 12 residues. V was trimmed by 5 bases and J by 7 bases, leaving 11 bases between them. Here the CDR3 reads CASSAQGFEAFF. Written as DNA, the CDR3 is TGTGCCAGCAGCGCGCAGGGATTTGAAGCTTTCTTT.

The chain carries TRBV7-8 and TRBJ2-2; D is unclear. With 3 bases removed from V and 7 bases from J, the gap between germline ends came to 18 bases. The CDR3 contains 16 residues. Germline V gene sequence: CDR1 SGHVS, CDR2 FQNEAQ. This chain's CDR3 is CASSLPPKGFGGELFF. The CDR3 coding sequence is TGTGCCAGCAGCTTGCCCCCCAAAGGTTTCGGCGGGGAGCTGTTTTTT.

The chain links TRBV6-1 to TRBJ1-3; D is perhaps TRBD1 (5 bases). Germline CDR1 MNHNS, CDR2 SASEGT. Trimming took 1 base from V and 0 from J, leaving 13 bases between them. This CDR3 region has 17 residues. CDR3 sequence (DNA): TGTGCCAGCAGTGAAGTTGGACATCTGAGCTCTGGAAACACCATATATTTT. Translation gives CASSEVGHLSSGNTIYF.

This clonotype was counted a few times. The V gene is TRBV2, the J gene TRBJ2-5; the match to TRBD2 covers 11 bases. CDR3 length: 12 residues. J lost 12 bases, V lost 5 bases, and 5 bases had no gene match. Germline loops: CDR1 SNHLY, CDR2 FYNNEI. DNA for the CDR3: TGTGCCAGCAGTTCCCTAGCGGGGGGAAAGTACTTC. It translates to CASSSLAGGKYF. Complete variable domain (other parts from reference TRBV2 and TRBJ2-5): EPEVTQTPSHQVTQMGQEVILRCVPISNHLYFYWYRQILGQKVEFLVSFYNNEISEKSEIFDDQFSVERPDGSNFTLKIRSTKLEDSAMYFCASSSLAGGKYFGPGTRLLVL.

This clonotype was seen at least ten times. This rearrangement joins TRBV5-6 to TRBJ2-1; D uncertain. The CDR3 sequence is 13 residues long. Trimming removed 1 base at V and 12 bases at J, with 14 bases between. Germline CDR1 and CDR2: SGHDT and YYEEEE. The CDR3 bases are TGTGCCAGCAGCTTGAGGACCCCGCTTTGGCAGTTCTTC. It yields the protein CASSLRTPLWQFF.

This clonotype was found many times. This chain joins TRBV24-1 and TRBJ2-3, with D perhaps assigned TRBD1 or TRBD2 (5 bases each). Trimming removed 4 bases at V and 2 bases at J, with 15 bases between. CDR3 size: 16 residues. Germline loops: CDR1 KGHDR, CDR2 SFDVKD. The CDR3 region has the DNA TGTGCCACCAGTGACCGGGACCCCTTGACCACAGATACGCAGTATTTT. This translates into CATSDRDPLTTDTQYF.

This clonotype was detected only a few times. The chain links TRBV7-9 to TRBJ1-2; D gene unclear. This CDR3 contains 14 residues. Germline values: CDR1 SEHNR, CDR2 FQNEAQ (reference sequence). The germline V and J ends were trimmed by 5 bases and 8 bases, with 18 bases remaining between them. The CDR3 here is CASSLVEGLNGYTF. The DNA of the CDR3 is TGTGCCAGCAGCCTAGTCGAGGGATTAAACGGCTACACCTTC.

This chain uses TRBV6-1 with TRBJ2-1; the match to TRBD2 covers 8 bases. J was trimmed by 0 bases and V by 6 bases; bases with no gene match: 7. The CDR3 extends over 16 amino acids. Per germline, CDR1 MNHNS and CDR2 SASEGT. The chain's CDR3 is CASRTPLADSYNEQFF. Written as DNA, the CDR3 is TGTGCCAGCAGGACTCCACTAGCGGACTCCTACAATGAGCAGTTCTTC.

The V gene is TRBV4-2, the J gene TRBJ2-2; D might be TRBD1 (6 bases). The CDR3 loop spans 16 amino acids. The germline V gene has CDR1 LGHNA and CDR2 YNFKEQ. V lost 6 bases and J lost 2, with 16 bases in between. This CDR3 reads CASSYSQGRNTGELFF. CDR3 DNA: TGTGCCAGCAGTTACTCCCAGGGGAGAAACACCGGGGAGCTGTTTTTT.

This clonotype was picked up a small number of times. This chain connects TRBV20-1 to TRBJ1-1; 7 nucleotides agree with TRBD1. Germline-derived CDR1 and CDR2 are DFQATT and SNEGSKA (reference sequence). The CDR3 has 14 amino acids. J lost 5 bases, V lost 5 bases, and 11 bases had no gene match. CDR3 in amino acids: CSAGDSQWGTEAFF. DNA for the CDR3: TGCAGTGCTGGGGACAGCCAATGGGGGACTGAAGCTTTCTTT.

The V gene is TRBV9, the J gene TRBJ2-1; D not resolved. This CDR3 region has 12 residues. CDR1 is SGDLS and CDR2 is YYNGEE in the germline V gene. Deletions cut 0 bases from V and 8 bases from J, with 6 bases between. CDR3 DNA: TGTGCCAGCAGCGTAGAGGGCCATGAGCAGTTCTTC. Translated, it gives CASSVEGHEQFF. Full variable domain (rest looked up from reference TRBV9 and TRBJ2-1): DSGVTQTPKHLITATGQRVTLRCSPRSGDLSVYWYQQSLDQGLQFLIQYYNGEERAKGNILERFSAQQFPDLHSELNLSSLELGDSALYFCASSVEGHEQFFGPGTRLTVL.

A few counts support this clonotype. The chain couples TRBV19 to TRBJ2-7, with TRBD1 identical over 10 bases. V was pared by 0 bases and J by 2 bases, with 4 bases of the junction left unmatched. Germline V gene data show CDR1 as LNHDA and CDR2 as SQIVND (reference sequence). CDR3 length: 16 residues. The DNA of the CDR3 is TGTGCCAGTAGTATAGAATCCGGGACAGGGGCCTACGAGCAGTACTTC. Amino acids: CASSIESGTGAYEQYF.

The rearrangement joins TRBV7-8 to TRBJ2-2; the D gene is possibly TRBD2 (5 bases). The V gene lost 7 bases and the J gene lost 4 bases, with 22 bases spanning the gap. Per the germline V gene, CDR1 is SGHVS and CDR2 is FQNEAQ. The CDR3 runs to 17 residues. The CDR3 loop is CASTNRAGGSGTGELFF. The CDR3 DNA reads as TGTGCCAGCACCAACCGGGCCGGCGGAAGCGGCACCGGGGAGCTGTTTTTT.

This chain links TRBV24-1 with TRBJ2-7; D is possibly TRBD1 or TRBD2 (5 bases each). This CDR3 has 18 residues. Trimming stripped 4 bases from V and 4 bases from J, with 25 bases between. CDR1 is KGHDR, CDR2 SFDVKD, per germline. CDR3 sequence: CATSDYPRGISRPYEQYF. In DNA, the CDR3 is TGTGCCACCAGTGACTATCCTCGGGGCATCTCGAGGCCTTACGAGCAGTACTTC.

The genes are TRBV3-1 and TRBJ2-3; D ambiguous. Looked up from germline, CDR1 is LGHDT and CDR2 is YNNKEL (reference sequence). Trimming pared 1 base from V and 4 bases from J, leaving 12 bases between. The CDR3 length is 15 residues. Here the CDR3 DNA reads TGTGCCAGCAGCCAAGGAATTAGCCGTGCAGATACGCAGTATTTT. Encoded protein: CASSQGISRADTQYF.

This clonotype occurred a few times. The chain recombines TRBV7-2 with TRBJ2-3; no reliable D call. Per germline, CDR1 SGHTA and CDR2 FQGNSA. CDR3 length equals 15 residues. V was shortened by 1 base and J by 0 bases, with 8 bases between the two germline ends. This CDR3 reads CASSLVRISTDTQYF. For the CDR3, the DNA is TGTGCCAGCAGCTTAGTAAGGATAAGCACAGATACGCAGTATTTT.

The chain employs TRBV7-8 and TRBJ2-2; D unresolved. Germline CDR1 is SGHVS and CDR2 is FQNEAQ. There are 15 residues in the CDR3. Deletions cut 8 bases from V and 1 base from J, with 14 bases between. DNA for the CDR3: TGTGCCAGCCGTAAAGAGACACGGAACACCGGGGAGCTGTTTTTT. Translated: CASRKETRNTGELFF. The entire variable domain, with the rest obtained from reference TRBV7-8 and TRBJ2-2, is as follows: GAGVSQSPRYKVAKRGQDVALRCDPISGHVSLFWYQQALGQGPEFLTYFQNEAQLDKSGLPSDRFFAERPEGSVSTLKIQRTQQEDSAVYLCASRKETRNTGELFFGEGSRLTVL.

CDR3 region: CASSIDLRAGVHNEQFF. The DNA for the CDR3 is TGTGCCAGTAGTATAGATCTTAGAGCGGGAGTCCACAATGAGCAGTTCTTC. The chain combines TRBV19 with TRBJ2-1; 8 positions agree with TRBD2. Per germline, CDR1 LNHDA and CDR2 SQIVND (reference sequence). V trimming: 0 bases; J trimming: 5 bases; junction bases outside the gene matches: 9. The CDR3 sequence is 17 residues long.

This clonotype was counted ten times or more. V gene TRBV3-1 combines with J gene TRBJ2-7; no definite D call. CDR3 size: 12 residues. The germline V and J ends were trimmed by 2 bases and 6 bases, with 8 bases remaining between them. CDR1 and CDR2 (germline): LGHDT, YNNKEL (reference sequence). For the CDR3, the DNA is TGTGCCAGCAGCCAACCCCGATCCGAGCAGTACTTC. This gives the protein CASSQPRSEQYF.

The chain has TRBV2 and TRBJ2-1; 8 nucleotides align to TRBD2. Trimming at V came to 2 bases and at J to 10 bases, leaving 10 bases not matched to a gene. Germline values: CDR1 SNHLY, CDR2 FYNNEI. The CDR3 is made up of 15 amino acids. CDR3 protein: CASSERAGVSWEQFF. The CDR3 DNA sequence: TGTGCCAGCAGTGAACGAGCGGGAGTCTCTTGGGAGCAGTTCTTC.

This clonotype was seen only a few times. The chain joins TRBV12-3 or TRBV12-4 to TRBJ2-3, with D uncertain. CDR3 size: 13 residues. Between the trimmed V and J ends, which lost 5 bases and 6 bases, there was a span of 12 bases. CDR3 region: CASSLSTEDTQYF. Written as DNA, the CDR3 is TGTGCCAGCAGTCTATCGACCGAGGATACGCAGTATTTT.

V is TRBV9 and J is TRBJ2-2; 8 bases are a match to TRBD1. Trimming cost V 0 bases and J 1 base; bases outside gene matches: 5. CDR1 SGDLS and CDR2 YYNGEE come from the germline V gene. The CDR3 runs 17 residues. CDR3 bases: TGTGCCAGCAGCGTAGTGGGGACAGGCATGAACACCGGGGAGCTGTTTTTT. Encoded protein: CASSVVGTGMNTGELFF.

The chain employs TRBV28 and TRBJ2-4, with 7 bases aligning to TRBD2. CDR3 size: 16 residues. Germline V gene sequence: CDR1 MDHEN, CDR2 SYDVKM. Germline trimming cut 8 bases from V and 7 bases from J; bases unmatched to any gene: 17. The CDR3 is CASEIGLADPRNIQYF. The CDR3, as DNA: TGTGCCAGCGAAATAGGGCTAGCGGACCCCAGGAACATTCAGTACTTC.

The sample holds a few counts of this clonotype. The chain combines TRBV6-5 with TRBJ2-1, with 7 bases matching TRBD1. CDR1 and CDR2 (germline): MNHEY, SVGAGI. The length of the CDR3 is 15 residues. The V gene end was trimmed by 2 bases and the J gene end by 3 bases; junction bases not matched to a gene: 4. The CDR3 is CASSYGSGGYNEQFF. The CDR3 nucleotides are TGTGCCAGCAGTTACGGGTCAGGGGGCTACAATGAGCAGTTCTTC.

This clonotype was counted at least ten times. The CDR3 DNA reads as TGCAGTGCCTGGACTAGTGCGGATACGCAGTATTTT. This sequence encodes CSAWTSADTQYF. V gene TRBV20-1 combines with J gene TRBJ2-3, with 7 bases aligning to TRBD2. Germline V gene lookup returns CDR1 DFQATT and CDR2 SNEGSKA (reference sequence). The junction had 6 bases not matched to a gene; V was cut back by 6 bases and J by 6 bases. The CDR3 has 12 residues.

This clonotype was picked up a small number of times. V usage is TRBV7-2 and J usage is TRBJ2-7, with D perhaps matching TRBD1 (5 bases). Per the germline V gene, CDR1 is SGHTA and CDR2 is FQGNSA. The CDR3 runs to 15 residues. Trimming removed 5 bases at V and 2 bases at J, with 16 bases between. CDR3 in DNA: TGTGCCAGCAGCCTCCGTGGGGCGCTGACCTACGAGCAGTACTTC. It encodes CASSLRGALTYEQYF.

This clonotype has a handful of counts. The genes are TRBV12-3 or TRBV12-4 and TRBJ2-1, with TRBD2 matching over 11 bases. This CDR3 is built from 17 residues. V shed 1 base and J 5 bases; nucleotides not matched to a gene: 7. In DNA, the CDR3 is TGTGCCAGCAGTTTAGGGCTAGCGGGGGGTTCACACAATGAGCAGTTCTTC. The encoded protein is CASSLGLAGGSHNEQFF.

CDR3 protein: CSAVPVLTKNIQYF. In nucleotides, the CDR3 is TGCAGTGCCGTACCCGTCTTAACCAAAAACATTCAGTACTTC. This chain links TRBV20-1 with TRBJ2-4, with D unclear. Germline V gene sequence: CDR1 DFQATT, CDR2 SNEGSKA (reference sequence). Between the trimmed V and J ends, which lost 6 bases and 2 bases, there was a span of 14 bases. The CDR3 loop spans 14 amino acids.

This clonotype was seen a handful of times. The V call is TRBV18, the J call TRBJ2-6; TRBD1 agrees at 9 bases. The J segment lost 0 bases and the V segment lost 0 bases, leaving 6 bases of the junction unmatched. The CDR3 spans 19 residues. Looked up from germline, CDR1 is KGHSH and CDR2 is LQKENI. The CDR3 DNA reads as TGTGCCAGCTCACCACCGGGACAGGGACCCTTCTCTGGGGCCAACGTCCTGACTTTC. It translates to CASSPPGQGPFSGANVLTF.